This T cell receptor beta chain was found in a study of T cell clones after liver transplantation. J was trimmed by 10 bases and V by 3 bases; bases with no gene match: 3. This CDR3 region has 13 residues. Germline V gene lookup returns CDR1 MNHNS and CDR2 SASEGT. The table came from immunoSEQ multiplex PCR; TCRdb's copy has only in-frame clones and leaves some out. This table holds tens of thousands of clones, over 85% found once. This chain uses TRBV6-1 with TRBJ1-6, with TRBD1 matching 7 bases. This specimen was CD4+ T cells from blood, taken before liver transplant. The sequence was collected from a human donor who received a liver transplant. The CDR3 is CASSERQGSPLHF. The CDR3 bases are TGTGCCAGCAGTGAGAGACAGGGATCACCCCTCCACTTT.